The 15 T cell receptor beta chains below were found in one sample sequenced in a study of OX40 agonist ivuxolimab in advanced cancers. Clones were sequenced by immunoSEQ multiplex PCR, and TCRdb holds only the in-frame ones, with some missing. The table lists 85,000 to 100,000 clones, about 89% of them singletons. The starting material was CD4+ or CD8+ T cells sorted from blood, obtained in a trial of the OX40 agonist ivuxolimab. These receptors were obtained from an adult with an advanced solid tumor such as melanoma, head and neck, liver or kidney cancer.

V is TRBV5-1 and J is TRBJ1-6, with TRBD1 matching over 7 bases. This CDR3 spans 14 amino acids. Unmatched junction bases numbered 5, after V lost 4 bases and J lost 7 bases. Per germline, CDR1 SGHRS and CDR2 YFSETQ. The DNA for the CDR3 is TGCGCCAGCAGCACACGGGACAGCAATTCACCCCTCCACTTT. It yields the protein CASSTRDSNSPLHF.

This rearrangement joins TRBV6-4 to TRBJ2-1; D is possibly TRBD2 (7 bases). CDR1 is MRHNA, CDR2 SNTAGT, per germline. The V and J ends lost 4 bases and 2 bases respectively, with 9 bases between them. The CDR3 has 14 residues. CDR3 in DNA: TGTGCCAGCAGTGCGGGGGGCGCCTACAATGAGCAGTTCTTC. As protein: CASSAGGAYNEQFF.

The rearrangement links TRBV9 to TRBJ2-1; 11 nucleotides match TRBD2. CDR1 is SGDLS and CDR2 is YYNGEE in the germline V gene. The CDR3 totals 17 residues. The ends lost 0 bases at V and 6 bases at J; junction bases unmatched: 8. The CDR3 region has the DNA TGTGCCAGCAGCGTAGCTACGGGTAGCGGGAGGGCCAATGAGCAGTTCTTC. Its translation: CASSVATGSGRANEQFF.

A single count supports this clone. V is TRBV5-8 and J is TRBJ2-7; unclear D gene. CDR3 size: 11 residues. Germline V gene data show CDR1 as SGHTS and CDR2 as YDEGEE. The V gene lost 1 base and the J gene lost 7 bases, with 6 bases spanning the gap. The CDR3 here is CASSLRKEQYV. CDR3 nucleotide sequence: TGTGCCAGCAGCTTGCGGAAGGAGCAGTACGTC.

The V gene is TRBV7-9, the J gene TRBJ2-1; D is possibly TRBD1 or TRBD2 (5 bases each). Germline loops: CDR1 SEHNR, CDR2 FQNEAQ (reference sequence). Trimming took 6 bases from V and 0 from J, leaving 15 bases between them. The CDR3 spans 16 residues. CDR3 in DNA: TGTGCCAGCAGGACAGACTGGGGGAGCTCCTACAATGAGCAGTTCTTC. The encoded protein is CASRTDWGSSYNEQFF.

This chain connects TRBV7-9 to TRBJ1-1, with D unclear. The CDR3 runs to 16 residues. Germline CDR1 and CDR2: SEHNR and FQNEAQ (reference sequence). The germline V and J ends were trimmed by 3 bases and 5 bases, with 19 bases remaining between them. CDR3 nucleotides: TGTGCCAGCAGCTTTTTTGTTCTCGGACTTGGGACTGAAGCTTTCTTT. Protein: CASSFFVLGLGTEAFF.

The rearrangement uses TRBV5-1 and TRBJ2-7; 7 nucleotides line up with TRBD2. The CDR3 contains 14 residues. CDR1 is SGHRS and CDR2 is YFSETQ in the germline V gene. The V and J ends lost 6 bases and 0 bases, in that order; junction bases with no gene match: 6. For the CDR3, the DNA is TGCGCCAGCAAACTAGCGCCAAGCTCCTACGAGCAGTACTTC. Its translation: CASKLAPSSYEQYF.

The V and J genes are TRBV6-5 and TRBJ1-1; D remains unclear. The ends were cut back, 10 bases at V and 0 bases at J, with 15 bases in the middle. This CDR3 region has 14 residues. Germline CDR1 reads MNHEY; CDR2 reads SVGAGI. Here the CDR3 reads CATVGRTMNTEAFF. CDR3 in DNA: TGTGCCACTGTCGGCAGAACCATGAACACTGAAGCTTTCTTT.

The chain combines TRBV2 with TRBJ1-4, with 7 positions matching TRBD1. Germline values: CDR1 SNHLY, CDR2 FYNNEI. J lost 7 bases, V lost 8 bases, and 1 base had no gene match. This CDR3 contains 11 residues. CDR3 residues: CASGTAEKLFF. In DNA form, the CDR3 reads TGTGCCAGCGGGACAGCTGAAAAACTGTTTTTT.

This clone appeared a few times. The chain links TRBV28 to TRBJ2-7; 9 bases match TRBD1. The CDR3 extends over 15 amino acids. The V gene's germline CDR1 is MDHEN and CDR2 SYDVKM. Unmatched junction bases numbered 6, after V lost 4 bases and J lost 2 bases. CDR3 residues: CASSSGRQGAYEQYF. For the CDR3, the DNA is TGTGCCAGCAGTTCTGGCCGACAGGGGGCCTACGAGCAGTACTTC. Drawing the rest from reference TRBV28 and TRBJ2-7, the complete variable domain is DVKVTQSSRYLVKRTGEKVFLECVQDMDHENMFWYRQDPGLGLRLIYFSYDVKMKEKGDIPEGYSVSREKKERFSLILESASTNQTSMYLCASSSGRQGAYEQYFGPGTRLTVT.

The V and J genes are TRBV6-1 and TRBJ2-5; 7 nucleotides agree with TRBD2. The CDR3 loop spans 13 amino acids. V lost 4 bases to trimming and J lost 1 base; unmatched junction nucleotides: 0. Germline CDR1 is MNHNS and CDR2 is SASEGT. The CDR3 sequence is CASSGGSQETQYF. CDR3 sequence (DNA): TGTGCCAGCAGTGGCGGGAGCCAAGAGACCCAGTACTTC.

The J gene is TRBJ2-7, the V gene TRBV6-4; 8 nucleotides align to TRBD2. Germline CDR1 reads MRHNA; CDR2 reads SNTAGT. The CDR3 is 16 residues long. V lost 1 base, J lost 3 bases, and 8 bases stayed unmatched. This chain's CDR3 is CASSDCGRPRIYEQYF. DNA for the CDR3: TGTGCCAGCAGTGACTGCGGGAGGCCCCGAATCTACGAGCAGTACTTC.

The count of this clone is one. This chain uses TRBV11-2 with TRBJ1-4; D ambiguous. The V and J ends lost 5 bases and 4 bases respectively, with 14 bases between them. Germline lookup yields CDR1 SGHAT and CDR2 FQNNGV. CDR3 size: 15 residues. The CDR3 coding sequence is TGTGCCAGCAGCGGCACCGGGAGCTTTAATGAAAAACTGTTTTTT. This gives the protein CASSGTGSFNEKLFF.

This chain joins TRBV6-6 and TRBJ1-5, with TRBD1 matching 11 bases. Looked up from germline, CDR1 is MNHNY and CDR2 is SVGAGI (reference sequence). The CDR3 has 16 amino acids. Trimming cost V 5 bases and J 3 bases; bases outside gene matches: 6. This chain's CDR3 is CASSPGTGGNNQPQHF. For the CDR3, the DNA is TGTGCCAGCAGTCCCGGGACAGGGGGGAACAATCAGCCCCAGCATTTT.

Written as DNA, the CDR3 is TGTGCCACCAGCAGAGATAGCGGGGCGAACACCGGGGAGCTGTTTTTT. This codes for CATSRDSGANTGELFF. The chain is built from TRBV15 and TRBJ2-2; TRBD2 matches at 8 bases. The ends lost 0 bases at V and 0 bases at J; junction bases unmatched: 0. The CDR3 runs 16 residues. Germline V lookup: CDR1 LNHNV, CDR2 YYDKDF (reference sequence).